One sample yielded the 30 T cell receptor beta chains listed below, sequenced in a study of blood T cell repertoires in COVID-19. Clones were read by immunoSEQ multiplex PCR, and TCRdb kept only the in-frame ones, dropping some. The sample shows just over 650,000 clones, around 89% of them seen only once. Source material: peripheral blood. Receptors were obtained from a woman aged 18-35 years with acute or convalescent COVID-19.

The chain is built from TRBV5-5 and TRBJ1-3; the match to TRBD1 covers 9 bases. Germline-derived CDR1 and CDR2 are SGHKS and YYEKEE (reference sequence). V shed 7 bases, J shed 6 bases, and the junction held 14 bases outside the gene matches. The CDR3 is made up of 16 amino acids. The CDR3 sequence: CASFPGTGILENTIYF. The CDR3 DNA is TGTGCCAGCTTCCCCGGGACAGGGATTCTAGAAAACACCATATATTTT.

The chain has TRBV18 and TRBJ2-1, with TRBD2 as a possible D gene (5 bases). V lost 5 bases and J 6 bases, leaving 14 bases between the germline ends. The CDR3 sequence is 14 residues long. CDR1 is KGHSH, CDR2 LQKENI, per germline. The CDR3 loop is CASSEGLELNEQFF. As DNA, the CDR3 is TGTGCCAGCTCAGAGGGTTTGGAGCTCAATGAGCAGTTCTTC.

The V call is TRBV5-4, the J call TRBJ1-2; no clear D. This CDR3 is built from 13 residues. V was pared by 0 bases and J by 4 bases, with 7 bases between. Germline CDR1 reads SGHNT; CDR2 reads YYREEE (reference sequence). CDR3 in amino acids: CASSLGESYGYTF. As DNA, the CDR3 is TGTGCCAGCAGCTTGGGGGAGAGCTATGGCTACACCTTC.

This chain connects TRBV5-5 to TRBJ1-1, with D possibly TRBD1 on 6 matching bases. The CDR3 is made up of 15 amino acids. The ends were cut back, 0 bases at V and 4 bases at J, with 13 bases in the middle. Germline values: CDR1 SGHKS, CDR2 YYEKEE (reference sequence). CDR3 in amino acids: CASSLEGGRGTEAFF. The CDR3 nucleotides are TGTGCCAGCAGCTTGGAAGGGGGACGCGGCACTGAAGCTTTCTTT.

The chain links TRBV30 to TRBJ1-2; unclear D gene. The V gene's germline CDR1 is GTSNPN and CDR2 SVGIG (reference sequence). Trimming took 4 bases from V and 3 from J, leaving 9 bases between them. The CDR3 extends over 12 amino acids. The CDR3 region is CAWTQSDYGYTF. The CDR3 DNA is TGTGCCTGGACACAGTCAGACTATGGCTACACCTTC.

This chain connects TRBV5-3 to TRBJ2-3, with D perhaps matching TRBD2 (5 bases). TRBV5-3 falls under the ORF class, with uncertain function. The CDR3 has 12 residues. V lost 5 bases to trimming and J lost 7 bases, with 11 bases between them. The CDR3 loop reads CARRAAAYTQYF. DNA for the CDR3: TGTGCCAGAAGAGCGGCGGCCTATACGCAGTATTTT.

The CDR3 nucleotides are TGTGCCAGCAGCTTGGGCGGGGAAAACATTCAGTACTTC. This translates into CASSLGGENIQYF. V is TRBV5-6 and J is TRBJ2-4; D possibly corresponds to TRBD2 (6 bases). This CDR3 has 13 amino acids. The germline gives CDR1 SGHDT, CDR2 YYEEEE. Trimming stripped 0 bases from V and 5 bases from J, with 6 bases between. Full variable domain (remainder filled in from reference TRBV5-6 and TRBJ2-4): DAGVTQSPTHLIKTRGQQVTLRCSPKSGHDTVSWYQQALGQGPQFIFQYYEEEERQRGNFPDRFSGHQFPNYSSELNVNALLLGDSALYLCASSLGGENIQYFGAGTRLSVL.

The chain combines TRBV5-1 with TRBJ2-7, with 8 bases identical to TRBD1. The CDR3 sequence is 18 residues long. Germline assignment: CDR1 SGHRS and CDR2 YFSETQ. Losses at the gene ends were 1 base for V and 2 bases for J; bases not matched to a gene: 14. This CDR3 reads CASSLTVSGQVGAYEQYF. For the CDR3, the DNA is TGCGCCAGCAGCTTGACGGTCTCGGGACAGGTGGGAGCCTACGAGCAGTACTTC.

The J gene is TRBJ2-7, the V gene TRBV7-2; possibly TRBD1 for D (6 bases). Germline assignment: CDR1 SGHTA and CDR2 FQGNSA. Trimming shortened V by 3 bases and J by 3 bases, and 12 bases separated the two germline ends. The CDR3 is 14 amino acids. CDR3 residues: CASSFGQWGYEQYF. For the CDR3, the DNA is TGTGCCAGCAGCTTTGGACAGTGGGGCTACGAGCAGTACTTC.

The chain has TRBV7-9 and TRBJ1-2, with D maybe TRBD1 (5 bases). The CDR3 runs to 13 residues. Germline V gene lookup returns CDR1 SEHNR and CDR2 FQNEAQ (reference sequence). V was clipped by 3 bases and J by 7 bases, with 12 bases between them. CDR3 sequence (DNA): TGTGCCAGCAGCTTCCAGGGCGGCGGTGGCTACACCTTC. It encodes CASSFQGGGGYTF.

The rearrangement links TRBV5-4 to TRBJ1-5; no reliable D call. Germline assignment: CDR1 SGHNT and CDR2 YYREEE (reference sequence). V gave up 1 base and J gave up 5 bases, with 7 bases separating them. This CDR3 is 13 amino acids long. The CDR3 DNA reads TGTGCCAGCAGCTTGTTTGGAGATCAGCCCCAGCATTTT. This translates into CASSLFGDQPQHF.

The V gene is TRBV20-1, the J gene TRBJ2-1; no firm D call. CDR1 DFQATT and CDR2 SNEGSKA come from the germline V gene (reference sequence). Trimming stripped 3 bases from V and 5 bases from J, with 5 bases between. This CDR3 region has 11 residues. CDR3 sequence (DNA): TGCAGTGCTAGCCGAGACAATGAGCAGTTCTTC. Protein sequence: CSASRDNEQFF.

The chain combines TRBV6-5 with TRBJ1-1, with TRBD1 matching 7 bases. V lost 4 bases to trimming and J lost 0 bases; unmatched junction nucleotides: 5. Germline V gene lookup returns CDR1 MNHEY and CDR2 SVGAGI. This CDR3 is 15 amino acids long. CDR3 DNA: TGTGCCAGCAGTTTTCGGACAGGTTTGAACACTGAAGCTTTCTTT. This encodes CASSFRTGLNTEAFF.

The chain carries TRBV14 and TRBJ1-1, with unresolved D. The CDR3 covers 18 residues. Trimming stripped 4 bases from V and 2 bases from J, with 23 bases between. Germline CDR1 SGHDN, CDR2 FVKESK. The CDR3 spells CASSPNPPLFITNTEAFF. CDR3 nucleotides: TGTGCCAGCAGCCCAAACCCCCCCCTTTTTATCACAAACACTGAAGCTTTCTTT. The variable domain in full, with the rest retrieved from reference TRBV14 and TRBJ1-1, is EAGVTQFPSHSVIEKGQTVTLRCDPISGHDNLYWYRRVMGKEIKFLLHFVKESKQDESGMPNNRFLAERTGGTYSTLKVQPAELEDSGVYFCASSPNPPLFITNTEAFFGQGTRLTVV.

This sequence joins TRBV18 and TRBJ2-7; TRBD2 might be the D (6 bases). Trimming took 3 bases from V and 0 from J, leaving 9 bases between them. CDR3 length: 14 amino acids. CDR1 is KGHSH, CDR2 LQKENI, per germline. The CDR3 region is CASSPSGSSYEQYF. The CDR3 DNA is TGTGCCAGCTCACCTAGCGGAAGCTCCTACGAGCAGTACTTC.

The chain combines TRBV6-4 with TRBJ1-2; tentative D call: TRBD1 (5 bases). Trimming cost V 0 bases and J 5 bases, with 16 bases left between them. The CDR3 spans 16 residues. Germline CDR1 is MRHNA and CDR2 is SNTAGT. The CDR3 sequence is CASSDSIRGDPYGYTF. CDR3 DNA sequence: TGTGCCAGCAGTGACTCGATTCGGGGGGACCCGTATGGCTACACCTTC.

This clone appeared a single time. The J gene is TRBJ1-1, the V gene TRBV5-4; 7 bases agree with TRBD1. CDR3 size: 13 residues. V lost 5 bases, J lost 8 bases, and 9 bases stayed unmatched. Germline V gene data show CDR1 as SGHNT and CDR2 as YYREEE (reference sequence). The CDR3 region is CASRKGQAPEAFF. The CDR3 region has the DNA TGTGCCAGCAGAAAAGGACAGGCGCCAGAAGCTTTCTTT.

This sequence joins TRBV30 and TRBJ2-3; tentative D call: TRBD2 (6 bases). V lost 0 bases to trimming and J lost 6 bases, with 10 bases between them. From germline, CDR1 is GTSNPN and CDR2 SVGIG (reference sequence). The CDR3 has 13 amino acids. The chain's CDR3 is CAWSVAGGDTQYF. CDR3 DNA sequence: TGTGCCTGGAGTGTAGCGGGCGGGGATACGCAGTATTTT.

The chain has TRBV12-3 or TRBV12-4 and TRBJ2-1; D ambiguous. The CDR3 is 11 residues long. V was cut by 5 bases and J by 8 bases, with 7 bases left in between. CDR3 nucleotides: TGTGCCAGCAGTGTCCGGGATGAGCAGTTCTTC. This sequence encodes CASSVRDEQFF.

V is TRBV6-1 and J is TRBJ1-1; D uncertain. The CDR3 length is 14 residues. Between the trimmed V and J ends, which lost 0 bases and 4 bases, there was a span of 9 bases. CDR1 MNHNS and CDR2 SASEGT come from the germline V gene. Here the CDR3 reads CASSEAGVGTEAFF. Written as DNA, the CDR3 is TGTGCCAGCAGTGAAGCCGGGGTTGGCACTGAAGCTTTCTTT.

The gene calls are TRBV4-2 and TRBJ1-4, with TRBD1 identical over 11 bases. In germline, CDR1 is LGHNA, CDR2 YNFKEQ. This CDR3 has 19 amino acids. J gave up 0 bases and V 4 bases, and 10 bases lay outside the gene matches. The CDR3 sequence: CASSPGDRGIKATNEKLFF. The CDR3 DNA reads TGTGCCAGCAGCCCCGGGGACAGGGGGATTAAGGCAACTAATGAAAAACTGTTTTTT.

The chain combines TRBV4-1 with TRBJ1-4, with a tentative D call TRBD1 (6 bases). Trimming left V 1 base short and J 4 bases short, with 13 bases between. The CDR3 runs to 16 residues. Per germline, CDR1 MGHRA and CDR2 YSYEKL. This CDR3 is CASSQGVGHLNEKLFF. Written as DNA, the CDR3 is TGCGCCAGCAGCCAAGGGGTGGGACACCTTAATGAAAAACTGTTTTTT.

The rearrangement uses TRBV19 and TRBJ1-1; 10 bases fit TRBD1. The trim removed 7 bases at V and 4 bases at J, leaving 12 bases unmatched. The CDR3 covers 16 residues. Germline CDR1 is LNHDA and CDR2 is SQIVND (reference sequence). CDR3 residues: CASTGRRDRGLTEAFF. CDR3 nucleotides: TGTGCCAGTACCGGGAGGCGGGACAGGGGTCTCACTGAAGCTTTCTTT.

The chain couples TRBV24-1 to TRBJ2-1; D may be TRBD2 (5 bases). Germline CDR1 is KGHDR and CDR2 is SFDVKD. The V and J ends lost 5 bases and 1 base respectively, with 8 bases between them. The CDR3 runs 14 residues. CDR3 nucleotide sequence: TGTGCCACCAGTGTTACGGGATCCTACAATGAGCAGTTCTTC. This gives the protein CATSVTGSYNEQFF.

CDR3 in DNA: TGTGCCTGGAGTGTACTAGCGGGGGGCCAAGAGACCCAGTACTTC. Translated, it gives CAWSVLAGGQETQYF. This chain links TRBV30 with TRBJ2-5, with 12 nucleotides matching TRBD2. CDR3 length: 15 amino acids. Germline CDR1 reads GTSNPN; CDR2 reads SVGIG (reference sequence). J lost 1 base, V lost 0 bases, and 0 bases had no gene match.

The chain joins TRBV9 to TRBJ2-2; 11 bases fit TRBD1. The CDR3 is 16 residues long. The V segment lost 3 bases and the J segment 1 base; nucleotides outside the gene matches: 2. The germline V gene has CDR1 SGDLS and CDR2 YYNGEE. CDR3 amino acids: CASSDGTGGNTGELFF. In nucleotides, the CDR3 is TGTGCCAGCAGCGACGGGACAGGGGGGAACACCGGGGAGCTGTTTTTT.

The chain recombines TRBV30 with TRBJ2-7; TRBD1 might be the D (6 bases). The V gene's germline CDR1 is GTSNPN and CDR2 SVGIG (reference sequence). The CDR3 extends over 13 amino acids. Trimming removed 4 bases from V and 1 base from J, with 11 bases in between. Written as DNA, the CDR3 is TGTGCCTGGACGGGGACACAGTCCTACGAGCAGTACTTC. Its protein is CAWTGTQSYEQYF.

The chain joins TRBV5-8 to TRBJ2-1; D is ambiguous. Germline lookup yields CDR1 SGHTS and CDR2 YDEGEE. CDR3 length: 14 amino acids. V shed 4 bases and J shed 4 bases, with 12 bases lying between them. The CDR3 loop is CASSQIVWYNEQFF. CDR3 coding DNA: TGTGCCAGCAGCCAAATAGTTTGGTACAATGAGCAGTTCTTC.

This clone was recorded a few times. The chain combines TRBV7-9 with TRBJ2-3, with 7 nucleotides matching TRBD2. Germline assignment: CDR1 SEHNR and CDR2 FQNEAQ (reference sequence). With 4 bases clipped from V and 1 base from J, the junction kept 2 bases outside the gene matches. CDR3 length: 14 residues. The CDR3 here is CASSSGRGTDTQYF. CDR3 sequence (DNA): TGTGCCAGCAGCTCAGGGAGGGGCACAGATACGCAGTATTTT. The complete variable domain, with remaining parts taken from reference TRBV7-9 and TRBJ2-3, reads DTGVSQNPRHKITKRGQNVTFRCDPISEHNRLYWYRQTLGQGPEFLTYFQNEAQLEKSRLLSDRFSAERPKGSFSTLEIQRTEQGDSAMYLCASSSGRGTDTQYFGPGTRLTVL.

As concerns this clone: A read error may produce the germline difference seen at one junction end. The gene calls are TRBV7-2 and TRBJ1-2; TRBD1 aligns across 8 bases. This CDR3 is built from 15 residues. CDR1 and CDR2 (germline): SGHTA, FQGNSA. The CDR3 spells CASSLYSTGAGGYTF. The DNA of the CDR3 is TGTGCCAGCAGCTTATATTCGACAGGGGCGGGTGGCTACACCTTT.